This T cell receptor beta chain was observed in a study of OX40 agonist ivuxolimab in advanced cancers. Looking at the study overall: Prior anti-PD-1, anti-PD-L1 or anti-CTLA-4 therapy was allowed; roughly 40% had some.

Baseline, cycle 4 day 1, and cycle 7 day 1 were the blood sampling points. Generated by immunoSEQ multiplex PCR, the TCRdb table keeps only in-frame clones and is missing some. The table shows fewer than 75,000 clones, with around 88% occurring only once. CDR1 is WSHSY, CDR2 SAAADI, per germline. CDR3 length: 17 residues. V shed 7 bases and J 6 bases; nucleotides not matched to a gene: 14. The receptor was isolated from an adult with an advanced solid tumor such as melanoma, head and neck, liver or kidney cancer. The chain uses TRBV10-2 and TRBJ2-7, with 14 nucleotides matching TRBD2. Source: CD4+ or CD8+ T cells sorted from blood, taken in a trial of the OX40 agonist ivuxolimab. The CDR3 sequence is CASKLTSGRVSLGEQYF. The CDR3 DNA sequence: TGCGCCAGCAAACTGACTAGCGGGAGGGTTTCCCTTGGCGAGCAGTACTTC.